This T cell receptor (beta chain) is drawn from a study of T cell responses to AZD1222 COVID-19 vaccine. Findings and caveats of the study: There were mostly white British donors and more females than males, and clonal diversity was possibly underestimated. The breadth and depth of Spike-specific TCRs increased once two AZD1222 doses had been given. Dominant CD4 TCR responses targeted spike regions 160-218 and 743-854.

In regard to this clone: Its antigen is still unknown.

The CDR3 is 11 amino acids. The germline gives CDR1 SGHAT, CDR2 FQNNGV. V was shortened by 5 bases and J by 7 bases, with 7 bases between the two germline ends. Method: immunoSEQ multiplex PCR; TCRdb's copy keeps in-frame clones and lacks some. The table has about 160,000 clones, 90% to 95% seen once. The sample was peripheral blood, taken on day 0 of AZD1222 vaccination. This chain connects TRBV11-2 to TRBJ2-3; D remains unclear. The origin of this receptor is an adult in good health. The CDR3 sequence: CASSPQNTQYF. The CDR3 nucleotides are TGTGCCAGCAGCCCGCAAAATACGCAGTATTTT.